Below are 16 T cell receptor beta chains sequenced from a single sample in a study of T cells in Graves' hyperthyroidism and ophthalmopathy. Amplification of TCR beta CDR3 regions used RNA as the template. During a first-round RT-PCR of the TCR CDR3, the HTBI primer set was used. From the multiplex PCR reads, TCRdb called clonotypes with MiXCR, one entry per CDR3 protein. Among 690,000 or so distinct CDR3 sequences listed, about 17% were seen once. The material sequenced was blood. The receptors originated from a woman aged 45-60 years with Graves' hyperthyroidism that later progressed to Graves' ophthalmopathy.

This clonotype was detected a few times. This chain links TRBV6-1 with TRBJ1-1, with D maybe TRBD1 (5 bases). Trimming cost V 1 base and J 1 base, with 16 bases left between them. CDR3 length equals 17 residues. Germline-derived CDR1 and CDR2 are MNHNS and SASEGT. In DNA form, the CDR3 reads TGTGCCAGCAGTGAAGGGGGGTCAGGCGAGGCGAACACTGAAGCTTTCTTT. Its protein is CASSEGGSGEANTEAFF.

The rearrangement joins TRBV7-2 to TRBJ2-5; D might be TRBD2 (6 bases). The CDR3 consists of 14 residues. CDR1 and CDR2 from the germline V gene are SGHTA and FQGNSA. V lost 4 bases, J lost 5 bases, and 14 bases lay in between. The DNA for the CDR3 is TGTGCCAGCAGCTCGGAACGGAGGGCGGAGACCCAGTACTTC. Protein sequence: CASSSERRAETQYF.

The sample holds a few counts of this clonotype. The V gene is TRBV12-5, the J gene TRBJ2-5; 12 nucleotides align to TRBD2. CDR3 size: 15 residues. The V gene end was trimmed by 5 bases and the J gene end by 5 bases; junction bases not matched to a gene: 6. Germline CDR1 is LGHNT and CDR2 is FRNRAP. CDR3 in DNA: TGTGCTAGTGGTACTACTAGCGGGGGGCGGGAGACCCAGTACTTC. Encoded protein: CASGTTSGGRETQYF.

The chain recombines TRBV2 with TRBJ2-2; the match to TRBD1 covers 8 bases. V lost 8 bases, J lost 4 bases, and 9 bases stayed unmatched. This CDR3 comprises 15 residues. Germline V gene sequence: CDR1 SNHLY, CDR2 FYNNEI. The CDR3 protein is CASGDQGASTGELFF. CDR3 bases: TGTGCCAGCGGGGACCAGGGGGCTAGCACCGGGGAGCTGTTTTTT.

The genes are TRBV7-9 and TRBJ2-1; D may be TRBD1 or TRBD2 (5 bases each). This CDR3 spans 15 amino acids. Germline V gene sequence: CDR1 SEHNR, CDR2 FQNEAQ (reference sequence). V was clipped by 2 bases and J by 4 bases, with 12 bases between them. In nucleotides, the CDR3 is TGTGCCAGCAGCTTACCCGGGACGCCTTACAATGAGCAGTTCTTC. Translated: CASSLPGTPYNEQFF.

This clonotype was picked up a small number of times. This chain connects TRBV2 to TRBJ1-1; TRBD1 is a possible D gene (6 bases). This CDR3 has 14 residues. Trimming took off 8 bases at V and 0 bases at J, with 13 bases between the two ends. Germline V gene sequence: CDR1 SNHLY, CDR2 FYNNEI. CDR3 DNA: TGTGCCAGCGAACGGGACAAACTGAACACTGAAGCTTTCTTT. Its translation is CASERDKLNTEAFF.

This chain uses TRBV19 with TRBJ1-5; 8 nucleotides line up with TRBD1. Germline CDR1 and CDR2: LNHDA and SQIVND (reference sequence). V trimming: 9 bases; J trimming: 0 bases; junction bases outside the gene matches: 10. The CDR3 length is 16 residues. Here the CDR3 reads CASGQGFPYSNQPQHF. The CDR3 nucleotides read TGTGCCAGCGGACAGGGCTTCCCTTATAGCAATCAGCCCCAGCATTTT.

Ten or more counts support this clonotype. V usage is TRBV30 and J usage is TRBJ2-2; 8 bases are shared with TRBD2. This CDR3 is 15 amino acids long. CDR1 and CDR2 from the germline V gene are GTSNPN and SVGIG (reference sequence). J lost 3 bases, V lost 3 bases, and 6 bases had no gene match. The CDR3 DNA follows: TGTGCCTGGAGCTACGGGGGGGTCGACACCGGGGAGCTGTTTTTT. It translates to CAWSYGGVDTGELFF.

The chain uses TRBV15 and TRBJ2-1; TRBD2 matches 7 bases. V gave up 8 bases and J gave up 2 bases; unmatched junction bases: 9. Germline loops: CDR1 LNHNV, CDR2 YYDKDF (reference sequence). The CDR3 totals 15 residues. For the CDR3, the DNA is TGTGCCACCGAGGGACTAAAAGGAACCTACAATGAGCAGTTCTTC. Encoded protein: CATEGLKGTYNEQFF.

This clonotype was detected ten times or more. V is TRBV5-1 and J is TRBJ2-7; 9 bases are a match to TRBD1. Germline V gene lookup returns CDR1 SGHRS and CDR2 YFSETQ. Losses at the gene ends were 2 bases for V and 4 bases for J; bases not matched to a gene: 4. The CDR3 has 14 residues. The CDR3 region has the DNA TGCGCCAGCAGCTTCGGGACAGGGATTTACGAGCAGTACTTC. Protein: CASSFGTGIYEQYF.

This clonotype was detected many times. This chain connects TRBV7-2 to TRBJ2-1; the D is unclear. Germline V gives CDR1 SGHTA, CDR2 FQGNSA. V was pared by 1 base and J by 0 bases, with 25 bases between. This CDR3 contains 21 residues. This CDR3 is CASSLGGFADHRPRSYNEQFF. The CDR3 nucleotides are TGTGCCAGCAGCTTAGGTGGCTTTGCGGATCACCGACCGCGCTCCTACAATGAGCAGTTCTTC.

The sample holds a few counts of this clonotype. V and J are TRBV6-1 and TRBJ1-1; 7 bases are a match to TRBD1. V lost 6 bases, J lost 5 bases, and 18 bases stayed unmatched. CDR3 length: 17 amino acids. CDR1 MNHNS and CDR2 SASEGT come from the germline V gene. As DNA, the CDR3 is TGTGCCAGCAGAGATGAGACAGGGAGGGCCCCTGAGACTGAAGCTTTCTTT. Encoded protein: CASRDETGRAPETEAFF.

This clonotype was seen a few times. The chain uses TRBV20-1 and TRBJ2-6; D ambiguous. V lost 6 bases and J 2 bases, leaving 5 bases between the germline ends. The CDR3 contains 12 residues. Germline loops: CDR1 DFQATT, CDR2 SNEGSKA (reference sequence). The CDR3 sequence is CSASTGANVLTF. The CDR3 DNA is TGCAGTGCCTCAACTGGGGCCAACGTCCTGACTTTC.

A few counts support this clonotype. This sequence joins TRBV7-2 and TRBJ1-6; 10 nucleotides agree with TRBD1. This CDR3 has 17 amino acids. Losses at the gene ends were 5 bases for V and 3 bases for J; bases not matched to a gene: 7. CDR1 SGHTA and CDR2 FQGNSA come from the germline V gene. The CDR3 bases are TGTGCCAGCAGCAACCGGGACAGGGGCCTCTATAATTCACCCCTCCACTTT. Translating it yields CASSNRDRGLYNSPLHF.

Note on this clonotype: One junction end does not reproduce the germline sequence, and a read error may be involved. The J gene is TRBJ1-1, the V gene TRBV7-2; D is uncertain. This CDR3 has 13 amino acids. The germline V gene encodes CDR1 SGHTA and CDR2 FQGNSA. As DNA, the CDR3 is TGTGCCAGCAGCCCCGGGAGGCCAGTTGAAGCTTCCTTT. Translation gives CASSPGRPVEASF.

The genes are TRBV6-1 and TRBJ2-2; TRBD2 might be the D (5 bases). This CDR3 spans 13 amino acids. CDR1 is MNHNS, CDR2 SASEGT, per germline. Deletions cut 6 bases from V and 4 bases from J, with 9 bases between. In DNA form, the CDR3 reads TGTGCCAGCAGAGCTAGCAGCACCGGGGAGCTGTTTTTT. Translation gives CASRASSTGELFF.